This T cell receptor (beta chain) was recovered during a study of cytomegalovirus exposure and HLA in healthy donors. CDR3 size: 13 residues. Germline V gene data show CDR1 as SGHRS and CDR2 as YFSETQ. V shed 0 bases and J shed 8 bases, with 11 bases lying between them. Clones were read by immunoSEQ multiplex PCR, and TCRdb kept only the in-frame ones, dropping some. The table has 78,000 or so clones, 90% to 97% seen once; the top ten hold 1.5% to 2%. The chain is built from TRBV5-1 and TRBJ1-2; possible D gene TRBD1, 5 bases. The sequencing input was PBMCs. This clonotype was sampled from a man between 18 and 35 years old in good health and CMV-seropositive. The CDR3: CASSLGGVDGYTF. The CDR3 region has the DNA TGCGCCAGCAGCTTGGGGGGGGTTGACGGCTACACCTTC.